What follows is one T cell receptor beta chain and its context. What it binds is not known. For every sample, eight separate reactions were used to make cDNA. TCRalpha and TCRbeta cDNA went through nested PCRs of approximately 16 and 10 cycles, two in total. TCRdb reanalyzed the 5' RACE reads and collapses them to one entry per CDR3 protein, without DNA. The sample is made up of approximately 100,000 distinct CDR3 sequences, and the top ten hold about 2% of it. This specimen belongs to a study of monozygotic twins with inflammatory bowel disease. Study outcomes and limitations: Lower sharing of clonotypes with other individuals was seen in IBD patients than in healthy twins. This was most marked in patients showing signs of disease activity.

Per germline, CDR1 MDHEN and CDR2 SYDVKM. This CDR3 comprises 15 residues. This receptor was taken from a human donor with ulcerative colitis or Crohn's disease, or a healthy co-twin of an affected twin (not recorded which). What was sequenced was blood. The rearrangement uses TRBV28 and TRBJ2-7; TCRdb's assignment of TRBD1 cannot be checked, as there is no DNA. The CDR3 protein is CASMSSAGEGYEQYF.